These 9 T cell receptor beta chains share one sample of origin, sequenced in a study of blood T cell repertoires in COVID-19. Repertoires were generated with immunoSEQ multiplex PCR, while TCRdb's copy carries only in-frame clones and drops some. The table shows tens of thousands of clones, with 75% to 95% occurring only once. Sample: peripheral blood. The receptors originated from a man aged 70-80 years with acute or convalescent COVID-19.

The rearrangement joins TRBV28 to TRBJ2-7, with 8 positions matching TRBD2. Looked up from germline, CDR1 is MDHEN and CDR2 is SYDVKM. The CDR3 is 14 residues long. V trimming: 6 bases; J trimming: 0 bases; junction bases outside the gene matches: 4. The CDR3 sequence is CASSGGESSYEQYF. DNA of the CDR3: TGTGCCAGCAGCGGGGGGGAGAGCTCCTACGAGCAGTACTTC.

The chain recombines TRBV27 with TRBJ1-2; 11 bases match TRBD1. CDR3 length: 14 residues. CDR1 MNHEY and CDR2 SMNVEV come from the germline V gene (reference sequence). Germline trimming cut 6 bases from V and 7 bases from J; bases unmatched to any gene: 7. In nucleotides, the CDR3 is TGTGCCAGCAGCCCCGGGACAGGGGGGCCTGGCTACACCTTC. Translated: CASSPGTGGPGYTF.

V usage is TRBV3-1 (or the pseudogene TRBV3-2) and J usage is TRBJ2-6, with 8 positions matching TRBD1. Per germline, CDR1 LGHDT and CDR2 YNNKEL (reference sequence). With 1 base clipped from V and 10 bases from J, the junction kept 6 bases outside the gene matches. CDR3 length equals 15 residues. CDR3 bases: TGTGCCAGCAGCCAAGTGGACAGGGTGGGAAACGTCCTGACTTTC. Translating gives CASSQVDRVGNVLTF.

This rearrangement joins TRBV9 to TRBJ2-3, with TRBD2 matching 11 bases. V shed 4 bases, J shed 3 bases, and the junction held 4 bases outside the gene matches. Germline CDR1 SGDLS, CDR2 YYNGEE. The CDR3 sequence is 15 residues long. CDR3 in DNA: TGTGCCAGCAGCCACTTAGCGGGGGGGACAGATACGCAGTATTTT. Translation: CASSHLAGGTDTQYF.

As DNA, the CDR3 is TGTGCCAGCAGCGTAGGCTGGGGCCGAGAGACCCAGTACTTC. It encodes CASSVGWGRETQYF. The chain combines TRBV9 with TRBJ2-5; a possible D gene is TRBD1 (5 bases). The V and J ends lost 0 bases and 4 bases respectively, with 10 bases between them. This CDR3 is 14 amino acids long. Germline V CDR1 and CDR2: SGDLS, YYNGEE.

The chain links TRBV6-5 to TRBJ1-2, with 7 positions matching TRBD1. Trimming took 6 bases from V and 2 from J; bases not matched to a gene: 6. The CDR3 totals 14 residues. Per germline, CDR1 MNHEY and CDR2 SVGAGI. In DNA form, the CDR3 reads TGTGCCAGCAGGACGACAGGGCTCAACTATGGCTACACCTTC. It codes for CASRTTGLNYGYTF.

V and J are TRBV30 and TRBJ1-4, with TRBD1 as a possible D gene (6 bases). V was cut by 1 base and J by 8 bases, with 20 bases left in between. The CDR3 contains 16 residues. The germline CDR1 and CDR2 sequences are GTSNPN and SVGIG (reference sequence). CDR3 coding DNA: TGTGCCTGGAGTGCCACCAGGGGTTTCGGTGAAGAAAAACTGTTTTTT. This translates into CAWSATRGFGEEKLFF.

The DNA of the CDR3 is TGTGCCAGCAGTTCGACAGGGACTAACTATGGCTACACCTTC. Translating it yields CASSSTGTNYGYTF. The rearrangement uses TRBV7-2 and TRBJ1-2; 7 bases are shared with TRBD1. The CDR3 totals 14 residues. V was pared by 6 bases and J by 0 bases, with 4 bases of the junction left unmatched. The germline CDR1 and CDR2 sequences are SGHTA and FQGNSA.

The gene calls are TRBV20-1 and TRBJ1-6; D gene uncertain. CDR3 length equals 14 residues. The V and J ends lost 3 bases and 8 bases respectively, with 14 bases between them. CDR1 is DFQATT and CDR2 is SNEGSKA in the germline V gene (reference sequence). In nucleotides, the CDR3 is TGCAGTGCTAGTTCGGCGACCGGGGATTCACCCCTCCACTTT. Translation gives CSASSATGDSPLHF.